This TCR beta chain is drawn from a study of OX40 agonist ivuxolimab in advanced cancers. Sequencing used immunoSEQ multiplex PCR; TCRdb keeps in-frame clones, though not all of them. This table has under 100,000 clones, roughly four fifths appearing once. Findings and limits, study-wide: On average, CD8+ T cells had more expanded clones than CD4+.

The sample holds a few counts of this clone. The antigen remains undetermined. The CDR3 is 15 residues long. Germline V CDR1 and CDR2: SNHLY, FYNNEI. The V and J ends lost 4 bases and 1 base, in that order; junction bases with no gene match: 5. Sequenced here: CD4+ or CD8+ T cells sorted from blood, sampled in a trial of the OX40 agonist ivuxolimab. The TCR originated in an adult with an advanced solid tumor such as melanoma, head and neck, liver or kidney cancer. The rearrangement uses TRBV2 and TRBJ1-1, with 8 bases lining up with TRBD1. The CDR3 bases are TGTGCCAGCAGTGCCAGGGGGCTAAGGAACACTGAAGCTTTCTTT. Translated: CASSARGLRNTEAFF. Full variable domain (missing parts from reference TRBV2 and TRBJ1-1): EPEVTQTPSHQVTQMGQEVILRCVPISNHLYFYWYRQILGQKVEFLVSFYNNEISEKSEIFDDQFSVERPDGSNFTLKIRSTKLEDSAMYFCASSARGLRNTEAFFGQGTRLTVV.